This T cell receptor (beta chain) was sequenced in a study of breast tumors, draining lymph nodes, adjacent tissues. Axillary draining lymph nodes of breast cancer patients supplied the node samples. Germline V gene sequence: CDR1 SGHTA, CDR2 FQGNSA. This CDR3 is 13 amino acids long. V lost 5 bases and J 5 bases, leaving 12 bases between the germline ends. Each CDR3 protein is one row after TCRdb ran MiXCR on the multiplex PCR reads. The sample holds 200,000 to 300,000 distinct CDR3 sequences, around 31% seen once. Sequencing input: axillary lymph node tissue. The sequence came from a female donor with breast cancer. Some clones in this sample may be carry-over from other donors' samples. The chain employs TRBV7-2 and TRBJ2-5, with D perhaps TRBD2 (5 bases). The DNA of the CDR3 is TGTGCCAGCAGCCGAGGGAAGGGTGAGACCCAGTACTTC. It encodes CASSRGKGETQYF. Looking up the rest from reference TRBV7-2 and TRBJ2-5 gives the full variable domain: GAGVSQSPSNKVTEKGKDVELRCDPISGHTALYWYRQSLGQGLEFLIYFQGNSAPDKSGLPSDRFSAERTGGSVSTLTIQRTQQEDSAVYLCASSRGKGETQYFGPGTRLLVL.